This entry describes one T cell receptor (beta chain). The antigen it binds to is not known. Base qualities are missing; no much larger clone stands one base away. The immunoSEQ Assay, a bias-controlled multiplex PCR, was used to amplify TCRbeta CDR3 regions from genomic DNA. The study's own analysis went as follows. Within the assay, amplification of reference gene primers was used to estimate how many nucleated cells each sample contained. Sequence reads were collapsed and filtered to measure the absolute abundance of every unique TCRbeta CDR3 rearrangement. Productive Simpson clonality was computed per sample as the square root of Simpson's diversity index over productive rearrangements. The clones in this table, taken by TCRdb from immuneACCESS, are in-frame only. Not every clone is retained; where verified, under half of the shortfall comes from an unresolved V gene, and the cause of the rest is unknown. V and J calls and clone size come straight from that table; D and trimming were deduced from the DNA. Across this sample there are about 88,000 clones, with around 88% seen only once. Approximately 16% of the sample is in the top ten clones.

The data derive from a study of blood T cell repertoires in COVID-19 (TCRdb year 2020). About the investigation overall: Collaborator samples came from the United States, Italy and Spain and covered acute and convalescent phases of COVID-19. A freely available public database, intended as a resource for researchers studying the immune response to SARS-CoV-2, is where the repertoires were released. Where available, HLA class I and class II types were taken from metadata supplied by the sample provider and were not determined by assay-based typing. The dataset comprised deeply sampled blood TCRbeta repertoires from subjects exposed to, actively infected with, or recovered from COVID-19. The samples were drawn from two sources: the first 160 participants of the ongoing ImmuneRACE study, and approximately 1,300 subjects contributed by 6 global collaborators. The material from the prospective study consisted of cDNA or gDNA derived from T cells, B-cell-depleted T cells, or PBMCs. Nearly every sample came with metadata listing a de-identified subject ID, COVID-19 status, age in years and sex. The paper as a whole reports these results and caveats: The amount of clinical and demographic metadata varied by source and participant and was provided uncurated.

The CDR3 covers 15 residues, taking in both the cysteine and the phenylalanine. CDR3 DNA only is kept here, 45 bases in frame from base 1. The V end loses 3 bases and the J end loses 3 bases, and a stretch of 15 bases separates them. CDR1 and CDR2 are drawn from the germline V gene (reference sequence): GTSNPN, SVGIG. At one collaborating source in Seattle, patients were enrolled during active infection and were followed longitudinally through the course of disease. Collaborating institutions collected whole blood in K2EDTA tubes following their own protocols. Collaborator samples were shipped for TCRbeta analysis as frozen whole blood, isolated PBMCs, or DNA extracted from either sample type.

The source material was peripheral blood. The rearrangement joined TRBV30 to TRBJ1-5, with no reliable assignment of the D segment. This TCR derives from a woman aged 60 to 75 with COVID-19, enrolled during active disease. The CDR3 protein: CAWSAGSTPNQPQHF. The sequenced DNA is TGTGCCTGGAGCGCCGGGTCTACCCCCAATCAGCCCCAGCATTTT. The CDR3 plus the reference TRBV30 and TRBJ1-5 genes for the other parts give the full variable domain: SQTIHQWPATLVQPVGSPLSLECTVEGTSNPNLYWYRQAAGRGLQLLFYSVGIGQISSEVPQNLSASRPQDRQFILSSKKLLLSDSGFYLCAWSAGSTPNQPQHFGDGTRLSIL.